Described below is a single T cell receptor beta chain sequence and its context. Its matching antigen is unknown. The sample is drawn from a study of cytomegalovirus exposure and HLA in healthy donors. Overall study findings and caveats: Most of the CMV-associated TCR beta chains (in a later analysis) appeared to be HLA-restricted.

The CDR3 runs to 14 residues. The V end lost 2 bases, the J end lost 5 bases, and 13 bases lay between the germline ends. The germline gives CDR1 MNHEY, CDR2 SMNVEV (reference sequence). In the PCR, 60 Vbeta and 13 Jbeta primers were used. The table came from immunoSEQ multiplex PCR; TCRdb's copy has only in-frame clones and leaves some out. This sample has over 95,000 clones, with approximately 67% found just once. The receptor was derived from a man aged 18 to 35 in good health and CMV-seropositive. The source material was PBMCs. This chain connects TRBV27 to TRBJ2-7, with D possibly being TRBD2 (6 bases). DNA for the CDR3: TGTGCCAGCAGTTTAGTGAGTGGCGGGGACGAGCAGTACTTC. It encodes CASSLVSGGDEQYF.